This TCR beta chain comes out of a study of early T cells in non-severe SARS-CoV-2 infection (dated by TCRdb to about 2021). With regard to the full study: TCR sequencing used bulk RNA from unsorted whole blood, so alpha and beta chains could not be paired.

To prepare the library, 5' RACE was applied. The sample was run on a NextSeq 500. The TCR library protocol attached unique molecular identifiers to individual cDNA molecules to correct for sequencing error and PCR bias. Both TCR alpha and beta chains were sequenced, and tight co-correlation was observed between alpha and beta sequence abundances in each sample. In the source study's methods: Decombinator V4 was used to annotate TCR sequences for V gene, J gene and CDR3. Expanded TCRs were defined as changing significantly between any two time points under a Poisson model with p below 0.0001. Abundances of TCRs were expressed as counts per million after normalisation to the total number of TCRs sequenced in each sample. TRAV1-2 paired with TRAJ12, TRAJ20 or TRAJ33 defined MAIT TCRs, while TRAV10 paired with TRAJ18 defined iNKT TCRs. A search of VDJdb, accessed on 1 November 2021, was run for TCRs annotated to CMV, EBV and SARS-CoV-2, with TCRs annotated for multiple antigens excluded. TCRdb trimmed public reads at Q25 via fastp, called clones via MiXCR and kept in-frame beta chains. Entries are consolidated by CDR3 protein sequence, retaining the most common genes and DNA. TCRdb's processing, not the authors' own work, is the source of the V and J calls. Counted in this sample were tens of thousands of distinct CDR3 sequences; over 9.5% of them appeared once. The ten biggest clones cover 8% to 8.5% of the sample.

Study-level results and caveats: Matching against VDJdb was skewed toward anti-spike CD8 responses, likely underestimated virus-specific expansions, and missed private and CD4 specificities.

The study was a case-control design nested within a healthcare worker cohort in London, UK, with weekly nasopharyngeal swab PCR tests and blood sampling. Healthcare workers were recruited between 23 and 31 March 2020, during the week of the UK lockdown, and were followed weekly for up to roughly 15 weeks. Concerning this clonotype itself: The antigen it recognizes is unknown. Nothing much larger sits one base from this clone, and base qualities are not available.

V was cut back by 1 base and J by 0 bases, leaving a gap of 10 bases between them. The CDR3 holds 16 amino acids from the cysteine to the phenylalanine. CDR3 DNA only is kept here, 48 bases in frame from base 1. The germline V gene yields MGHRA for CDR1 and YSYEKL for CDR2. The chain was built from TRBV4-1 and TRBJ2-1; TRBD2 is possibly the D segment (6 matching bases). This sequence originates from an adult who was a healthcare worker with PCR-confirmed SARS-CoV-2 infection or an uninfected control (not recorded which). Sequenced material: whole blood, taken at baseline. The CDR3 protein is CASSQVGRSSYNEQFF. The nucleotide sequence reads TGCGCCAGCAGCCAAGTGGGGAGGAGCTCCTACAATGAGCAGTTCTTC.